The T cell receptor (beta chain) under discussion was sequenced for a study of OX40 agonist ivuxolimab in advanced cancers. About the full investigation: The costimulatory receptor OX40 (CD134) was targeted by ivuxolimab, a fully human IgG2 agonistic monoclonal antibody. Intravenous ivuxolimab was administered to patients every 2 weeks at six dose levels: 0.01, 0.1, 0.3, 1.5, 3 and 10 mg/kg. Of the approximately 54 dose-escalation patients, hepatocellular carcinoma was present in approximately 20, melanoma in roughly 15, renal cell carcinoma in 9 and head and neck cancer in 9. In the dose-escalation cohort, around 80% of patients were male, and the mean age was approximately 60 years with a range of roughly 20 to 85. Prior anti-PD-1, anti-PD-L1 or anti-CTLA-4 therapy was permitted, and checkpoint inhibitors had been received by more than 35% of dose-escalation patients. Partial responses were achieved by three dose-escalation patients, of whom one had hepatocellular carcinoma and two had cutaneous melanoma. Peripheral TCRbeta sequencing was intended to test whether TCR sequence diversity was altered and clonal T-cell expansion was caused by ivuxolimab. The paper covers the monotherapy dose-escalation part of the phase I ivuxolimab trial, which included N = 52 patients. Paper-wide results and their limitations: At doses of 0.1 to 3.0 mg/kg, clonal expansion of both CD4+ and CD8+ T cells in blood was seen between baseline and week 6. In the 0.1-3.0 mg/kg groups, partial responders were among the patients with the lowest normalized peripheral clonal expansion, particularly in CD8+ T cells. After ivuxolimab, expanded clones were on average more numerous among CD8+ T cells than among CD4+ T cells. Low levels of normalized T-cell clonal expansion were also shown by some nonresponding patients. The antigen specificity of the peripheral T cells that underwent clonal expansion was not determined.

Note on this clone: Its antigen is currently not known. No much larger clonotype is one base removed from it; base qualities were not supplied.

From its cysteine to its phenylalanine, the CDR3 spans 14 amino acids. The DNA shown is the 42-base CDR3, in frame from base 1. The trim is 1 base for V and 9 bases for J, with a gap of 13 bases between the germline ends. CDR1 and CDR2 are read off the germline V gene as KGHSH and LQKENI. To sequence the TCRbeta CDR3 region, genomic DNA was isolated from the sorted cells. TCRbeta CDR3 regions were sequenced using the immunoSEQ Assay. Here the immuneACCESS table is served through TCRdb, limited to in-frame sequences with V and J called. Missing clones are a known gap in these copies; in checked studies unresolved V genes cover under half, and the rest lacks a known reason. For this sample there are approximately 76,000 clones; 85% appear just once. The ten largest clones represent approximately 0.61% of the sample. Patients with autoimmune disease history or receiving systemic immunosuppression were excluded from the trial. Peripheral blood for TCR sequencing was collected from all dose cohorts at baseline, on cycle 4 day 1, and on cycle 7 day 1. The samples were drawn from a first-in-human, open-label, multicenter phase I dose-escalation trial of ivuxolimab. Adults with locally advanced or metastatic melanoma, renal cell carcinoma, hepatocellular carcinoma or head and neck squamous cell carcinoma were enrolled in the trial. CD4+ and CD8+ T cells were sorted separately from peripheral blood before TCR sequencing.

Rearrangement joined TRBV18 to TRBJ1-5; the D gene is not confidently resolved. The sample consisted of CD4+ or CD8+ T cells sorted from blood, taken in a trial of the OX40 agonist ivuxolimab. The sequence derives from an adult with an advanced solid tumor such as melanoma, head and neck, liver or kidney cancer. The DNA is as follows: TGTGCCAGCTCACCACGGCAGGAGTCCACGCCCCAGCATTTT. Its coded protein is CASSPRQESTPQHF.